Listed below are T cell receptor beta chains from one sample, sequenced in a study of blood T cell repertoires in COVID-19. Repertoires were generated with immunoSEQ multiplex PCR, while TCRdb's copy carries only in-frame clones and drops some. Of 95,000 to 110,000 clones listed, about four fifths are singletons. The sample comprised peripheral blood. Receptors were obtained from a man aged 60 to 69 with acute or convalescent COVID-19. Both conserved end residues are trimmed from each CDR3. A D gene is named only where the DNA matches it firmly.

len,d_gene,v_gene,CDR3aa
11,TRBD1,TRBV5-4,ASSGGQGYGYT
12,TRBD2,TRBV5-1,ASSLGSSGGIQY
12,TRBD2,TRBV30,AWSTGLATGELF
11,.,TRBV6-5,ASTGVGNQPQH
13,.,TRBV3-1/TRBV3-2,ASSRMDSQAYGYT
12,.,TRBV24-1,ATSDLGTYNEQF
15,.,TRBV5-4,ASSSRQDSSYNSPLH
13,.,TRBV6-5,ASSLLGGLGQPQH
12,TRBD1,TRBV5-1,ASSLTDRDSPLH
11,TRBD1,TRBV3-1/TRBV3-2,ASSQADRGGAF
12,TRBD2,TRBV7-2,ASSLTSDNNEQF
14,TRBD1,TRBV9,ASSVGTGVDNQPQH
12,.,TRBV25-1,ASSELADTDTQY
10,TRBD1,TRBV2,ASNRGLQPQH
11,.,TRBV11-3,ASSLDRNTEAF
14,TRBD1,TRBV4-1,ASSQGGTGSDYGYT
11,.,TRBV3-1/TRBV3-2,ASSRDWTTEAF
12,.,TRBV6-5,ASSYGPGEYGYT
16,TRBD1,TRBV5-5,ASSRTLTGQSNTGELF
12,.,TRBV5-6,ASSFGGGGTEAF
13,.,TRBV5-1,ASSLVIQSPDTQY
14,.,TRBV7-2,ASSFQSGIPLETQY
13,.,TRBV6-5,ASSYRGDRTYEQY
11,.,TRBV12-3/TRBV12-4,ASSELTAYGYT
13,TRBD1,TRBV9,ASSGGQGFSYEQY
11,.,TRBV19,ASSISNQETQY
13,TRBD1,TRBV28,ASSLRTGTNYGYT
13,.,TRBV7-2,ASSFGRMMGNTIY
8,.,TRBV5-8,ASSWSRAF
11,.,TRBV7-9,ASIAGLLGTQY
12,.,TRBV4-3,ASSQEWPNTEAF
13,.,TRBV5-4,ASSLDQGRNEKLF
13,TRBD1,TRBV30,AWRDGQGLGEKLF
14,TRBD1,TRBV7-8,ASSLTGGIIGYGYT
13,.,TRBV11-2,ASSLGGLGQETQY
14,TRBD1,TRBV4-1,ASSSGQGIGDTEAF
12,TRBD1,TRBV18,ASSPSRGDTEAF
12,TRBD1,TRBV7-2,ASSWTGATDTQY
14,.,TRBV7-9,ASTEGRNSGANVLT
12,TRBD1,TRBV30,AWSPGTGNNEQF